This TCR beta chain was recovered during a study of blood T cell repertoires in COVID-19. Study as a whole: PBMCs, B-cell-depleted T cells, or T cells were the source of the cDNA or gDNA that made up the material.

CDR3 length equals 12 residues. The germline gives CDR1 SNHLY, CDR2 FYNNEI. V lost 10 bases and J 2 bases, leaving 12 bases between the germline ends. Only in-frame clones appear in the TCRdb table, and some are missing; sequencing was by immunoSEQ multiplex PCR. The sample records 65,000 to 80,000 clones, around 86% being singletons. Sequencing was done on a sample of peripheral blood. The chain employs TRBV2 and TRBJ2-7; D is unresolved. This receptor was taken from a human donor in a cohort sampled during active COVID-19. The CDR3: CAIWASTYEQYF. CDR3 nucleotides: TGTGCCATCTGGGCGAGCACCTACGAGCAGTACTTC.